The rows below give T cell receptor beta chains drawn from one sample of a study of brain T cells in children with intractable seizures. Sequenced by immunoSEQ multiplex PCR; TCRdb stores in-frame clones only, minus some. The sample yields around 340,000 clones, over 90% seen once. Material: peripheral blood, obtained more than 4 months after surgery. These receptor sequences come from a boy less than two years old with tuberous sclerosis and intractable seizures. CDR3s include the opening cysteine and the closing phenylalanine or tryptophan. D genes are given only for firm matches. Clone sizes are given selectively: once, few, many, or a class where the clone is expanded.

CDR3 | DNA | size | J | V | D
CASSIGGVGADTQYF | TGTGCCAGTAGTATCGGGGGGGTTGGTGCAGATACGCAGTATTTT | once | TRBJ2-3 | TRBV19 | TRBD2
CASSSHRDEQYF | TGTGCCAGCAGTTCACACAGGGACGAGCAGTACTTC | . | TRBJ2-7 | TRBV7-9 | .
CASSRDRAYGYTF | TGTGCCAGCAGCCGGGACAGGGCCTATGGCTACACCTTC | . | TRBJ1-2 | TRBV12-3/TRBV12-4 | TRBD1
CASSFSSGGANEQFF | TGCGCCAGCAGCTTCTCTAGCGGGGGGGCGAATGAGCAGTTCTTC | . | TRBJ2-1 | TRBV5-1 | TRBD2
CATSRVELSNSPLHF | TGTGCCACCAGCAGAGTTGAACTGAGTAATTCACCCCTCCACTTT | . | TRBJ1-6 | TRBV15 | .
CASQTGTEQYF | TGTGCCAGCCAGACAGGGACCGAGCAGTACTTC | . | TRBJ2-7 | TRBV6-5 | TRBD1
CATGGREDTQYF | TGTGCCACCGGGGGACGGGAGGATACGCAGTATTTT | . | TRBJ2-3 | TRBV24-1 | .
CASSLTRRRGAPNYGYTF | TGTGCCAGCAGCTTAACCCGTCGGCGGGGGGCCCCTAACTATGGCTACACCTTC | . | TRBJ1-2 | TRBV11-3 | .
CASSLTRTSGGGETQYF | TGTGCCAGCAGCCTAACCCGGACTAGCGGGGGTGGGGAGACCCAGTACTTC | . | TRBJ2-5 | TRBV4-2 | TRBD2
CASSLRLLPGQSTDTQYF | TGTGCCAGCAGCTTGCGGTTACTTCCGGGGCAGTCCACAGATACGCAGTATTTT | . | TRBJ2-3 | TRBV5-6 | .
CASSQDRAGRYGYTF | TGTGCCAGCAGCCAAGATCGGGCAGGGCGGTATGGCTACACCTTC | . | TRBJ1-2 | TRBV4-2 | .
CASSLVDREFDYGYTF | TGTGCCAGCAGCTTAGTAGACAGGGAATTCGACTATGGCTACACCTTC | . | TRBJ1-2 | TRBV7-9 | TRBD1
CASSVLDGQETQYF | TGTGCCAGCAGCGTACTGGACGGCCAAGAGACCCAGTACTTC | . | TRBJ2-5 | TRBV9 | .
CASSYSPNEQYF | TGTGCCAGCAGTTACTCCCCTAACGAGCAGTACTTC | . | TRBJ2-7 | TRBV6-2/TRBV6-3 | .
CAWRQGTSGNTIYF | TGTGCCTGGAGGCAGGGAACCTCTGGAAACACCATATATTTT | . | TRBJ1-3 | TRBV30 | .
CASSLADGIGGYTF | TGCGCCAGCAGCTTGGCCGATGGCATCGGGGGCTACACCTTC | . | TRBJ1-2 | TRBV5-1 | .
CASSLYSEETQYF | TGTGCCAGCAGCTTATATAGCGAAGAGACCCAGTACTTC | . | TRBJ2-5 | TRBV13 | .
CASSLFRVPYEQYF | TGTGCCAGCAGCTTATTTAGGGTCCCCTACGAGCAGTACTTC | . | TRBJ2-7 | TRBV7-9 | .
CASSIKVHSNQPQHF | TGTGCCAGTAGTATAAAGGTTCATAGCAATCAGCCCCAGCATTTT | . | TRBJ1-5 | TRBV19 | .
CASSPTGQFGQPQHF | TGTGCCAGCAGCCCCACCGGCCAATTCGGACAGCCCCAGCATTTT | . | TRBJ1-5 | TRBV7-2 | .
CASSLRGNEQFF | TGTGCCAGCAGTTTAAGGGGCAATGAGCAGTTCTTC | once | TRBJ2-1 | TRBV25-1 | .
CASSPDYYNEQFF | TGTGCCAGTAGTCCCGACTACTACAATGAGCAGTTCTTC | . | TRBJ2-1 | TRBV19 | .
CASSITDTQYF | TGTGCCAGCAGCATCACAGATACGCAGTATTTT | . | TRBJ2-3 | TRBV4-2 | .
CATSDTRYGYTF | TGTGCCACCAGTGACACACGTTATGGCTACACCTTC | . | TRBJ1-2 | TRBV24-1 | .
CASSLDRGTTYEQYF | TGCGCCAGCAGCCTGGACAGGGGGACGACCTACGAGCAGTACTTC | . | TRBJ2-7 | TRBV5-1 | TRBD1
CASSALLEGYGYTF | TGTGCCAGCAGCGCCCTACTGGAGGGCTATGGCTACACCTTC | . | TRBJ1-2 | TRBV9 | .
CASSFGTSGNNEQFF | TGTGCCAGCAGTTTCGGAACTAGCGGGAACAATGAGCAGTTCTTC | . | TRBJ2-1 | TRBV6-1 | TRBD2
CASSLKDRLNTEAFF | TGTGCCAGCAGCCTGAAAGACAGATTGAACACTGAAGCTTTCTTT | . | TRBJ1-1 | TRBV5-6 | .
CASSLDRVDEKLFF | TGTGCCAGCAGCTTAGACAGGGTGGACGAAAAACTGTTTTTT | . | TRBJ1-4 | TRBV7-9 | .
CASSFQSGKSEQYF | TGTGCCAGCAGCTTTCAATCAGGGAAGAGCGAGCAGTACTTC | . | TRBJ2-7 | TRBV13 | .
CASRLGGQNNYGYTF | TGCGCCAGCAGACTGGGGGGACAGAATAACTATGGCTACACCTTC | . | TRBJ1-2 | TRBV5-1 | TRBD1
CASSPDLYGYTF | TGTGCCAGCAGTCCAGACCTCTATGGCTACACCTTC | . | TRBJ1-2 | TRBV9 | .
CASSLGRETQETQYF | TGTGCCAGCAGCTTGGGCAGGGAAACCCAAGAGACCCAGTACTTC | . | TRBJ2-5 | TRBV5-5 | .
CASTLRGDGAFF | TGTGCCAGCACCCTACGTGGCGACGGGGCTTTCTTT | . | TRBJ1-1 | TRBV7-9 | .
CASSYATGELFF | TGTGCCAGCAGTTACGCCACCGGGGAGCTGTTTTTT | . | TRBJ2-2 | TRBV6-5 | .
CASSLGDRTGNTIYF | TGTGCCAGCAGCTTGGGGGACAGGACTGGAAACACCATATATTTT | . | TRBJ1-3 | TRBV5-8 | TRBD1
CASSLLMGYIYF | TGTGCCAGCAGTTTATTAATGGGGTACATATATTTT | medium-sized | TRBJ1-3 | TRBV27 | .